A single sample is the source of the 18 T cell receptor beta chains below, sequenced in a study of cytomegalovirus exposure and HLA in healthy donors. The PCR made use of 60 Vbeta and 13 Jbeta primers. Profiling relied on immunoSEQ multiplex PCR, and the TCRdb table lists in-frame clones only, not all of them. Of 80,000 to 130,000 clones listed, more than 65% are singletons. The material sequenced was PBMCs. The origin of the receptors is a woman between 18 and 29 years old in good health and CMV-seropositive.

V is TRBV11-3 and J is TRBJ2-1; TRBD2 agrees at 7 bases. The CDR3 contains 18 residues. Germline V CDR1 and CDR2: SGHNT, YENEEA. J gave up 0 bases and V 5 bases, and 13 bases lay outside the gene matches. CDR3 in amino acids: CASSDIRPSGGSYNEQFF. The CDR3 nucleotides are TGTGCCAGCAGCGATATTAGGCCTAGCGGAGGCTCCTACAATGAGCAGTTCTTC.

The gene calls are TRBV28 and TRBJ1-5; D uncertain. Trimming left V 5 bases short and J 0 bases short, with 8 bases between. Germline CDR1 is MDHEN and CDR2 is SYDVKM. The CDR3 runs to 14 residues. The chain's CDR3 is CASSLEYSNQPQHF. For the CDR3, the DNA is TGTGCCAGCAGTCTCGAGTATAGCAATCAGCCCCAGCATTTT.

The genes are TRBV19 and TRBJ2-5, with D possibly TRBD1 on 6 matching bases. From germline, CDR1 is LNHDA and CDR2 SQIVND (reference sequence). The CDR3 extends over 14 amino acids. V dropped 5 bases and J dropped 3 bases, with 13 bases sitting between them. The DNA for the CDR3 is TGTGCCAGTAGTGCCCGAGACAGGAAAGAGACCCAGTACTTC. Translating it yields CASSARDRKETQYF.

The chain carries TRBV7-8 and TRBJ2-7; D not certain. The CDR3 runs 14 residues. V lost 5 bases and J lost 0, with 11 bases in between. Germline loops: CDR1 SGHVS, CDR2 FQNEAQ. CDR3 loop: CASSRDTSSYEQYF. In DNA, the CDR3 is TGTGCCAGCAGCCGTGACACCAGCTCCTACGAGCAGTACTTC.

V gene TRBV2 combines with J gene TRBJ2-1; D not resolved. Looked up from germline, CDR1 is SNHLY and CDR2 is FYNNEI. V was pared by 8 bases and J by 0 bases, with 8 bases between. There are 13 residues in the CDR3. In DNA, the CDR3 is TGTGCCAGCCAACAGAGCTCCTACAATGAGCAGTTCTTC. Residues: CASQQSSYNEQFF.

This clone was counted once. The chain links TRBV30 to TRBJ1-2, with 10 bases that match TRBD1. The CDR3 contains 15 residues. After removal of 5 bases from V and 4 bases from J, the junction contained 10 bases not matched to a gene. The V gene's germline CDR1 is GTSNPN and CDR2 SVGIG (reference sequence). The CDR3 DNA is TGTGCCTGGGCCGGGACAGGGGCTTTCGGCTATGGCTACACCTTC. It yields the protein CAWAGTGAFGYGYTF.

The chain is built from TRBV28 and TRBJ2-7; no firm D call. CDR3 length: 12 amino acids. Germline V CDR1 and CDR2: MDHEN, SYDVKM. V dropped 3 bases and J dropped 3 bases, with 6 bases sitting between them. CDR3 nucleotides: TGTGCCAGCAGTTTGGGCCACTACGAGCAGTACTTC. Its protein is CASSLGHYEQYF.

The genes are TRBV20-1 and TRBJ2-5; D unclear. CDR1 and CDR2 from the germline V gene are DFQATT and SNEGSKA (reference sequence). Trimming removed 4 bases from V and 4 bases from J, with 4 bases in between. The CDR3 has 10 residues. The CDR3 region has the DNA TGCAGTGCTAACAGAGAGACCCAGTACTTC. This gives the protein CSANRETQYF.

The V and J genes are TRBV4-1 and TRBJ1-1; 8 nucleotides align to TRBD1. Germline assignment: CDR1 MGHRA and CDR2 YSYEKL. V lost 4 bases to trimming and J lost 5 bases; unmatched junction nucleotides: 9. The CDR3 length is 15 residues. The CDR3 bases are TGCGCCAGCAGCCGTCCGCAGGGGGCTAAGACTGAAGCTTTCTTT. This encodes CASSRPQGAKTEAFF.

This clone occurred a few times. This chain links TRBV7-9 with TRBJ2-2; no clear D. V lost 5 bases, J lost 6 bases, and 7 bases lay in between. Germline loops: CDR1 SEHNR, CDR2 FQNEAQ (reference sequence). This CDR3 region has 12 residues. Here the CDR3 DNA reads TGTGCCAGCAGCGCCGGGTCCGGGGAGCTGTTTTTT. It yields the protein CASSAGSGELFF. The variable domain in full, with the rest retrieved from reference TRBV7-9 and TRBJ2-2, is DTGVSQNPRHKITKRGQNVTFRCDPISEHNRLYWYRQTLGQGPEFLTYFQNEAQLEKSRLLSDRFSAERPKGSFSTLEIQRTEQGDSAMYLCASSAGSGELFFGEGSRLTVL.

The chain is built from TRBV27 and TRBJ2-7; a weak D match, TRBD2 (6 bases). The CDR3 has 18 amino acids. The germline V gene encodes CDR1 MNHEY and CDR2 SMNVEV (reference sequence). V was clipped by 5 bases and J by 2 bases, with 25 bases between them. CDR3 in amino acids: CASSPISPTTGDPYEQYF. As DNA, the CDR3 is TGTGCCAGCAGTCCCATTAGCCCGACGACGGGAGATCCCTACGAGCAGTACTTC.

This clone was observed a handful of times. The rearrangement joins TRBV7-6 to TRBJ2-1; TRBD2 agrees at 7 bases. This CDR3 is 18 amino acids long. With 1 base clipped from V and 6 bases from J, the junction kept 15 bases outside the gene matches. The germline gives CDR1 SGHVS, CDR2 FNYEAQ. Here the CDR3 reads CASSLEVGGTTPSNEQFF. DNA of the CDR3: TGTGCCAGCAGCTTAGAAGTTGGCGGGACTACCCCCTCCAATGAGCAGTTCTTC. Full variable domain (missing parts from reference TRBV7-6 and TRBJ2-1): GAGVSQSPRYKVTKRGQDVALRCDPISGHVSLYWYRQALGQGPEFLTYFNYEAQQDKSGLPNDRFSAERPEGSISTLTIQRTEQRDSAMYRCASSLEVGGTTPSNEQFFGPGTRLTVL.

This rearrangement joins TRBV14 to TRBJ2-7; no clear D gene. Per germline, CDR1 SGHDN and CDR2 FVKESK. CDR3 length: 11 amino acids. V gave up 2 bases and J gave up 6 bases, with 5 bases separating them. CDR3 nucleotide sequence: TGTGCCAGCAGCCAATTTCTCGAGCAGTACTTC. This sequence encodes CASSQFLEQYF.

The rearrangement uses TRBV4-3 and TRBJ2-7; 9 nucleotides line up with TRBD1. The J segment lost 5 bases and the V segment lost 0 bases, leaving 5 bases of the junction unmatched. From germline, CDR1 is LGHNA and CDR2 YSLEER. The CDR3 extends over 15 amino acids. The CDR3 sequence: CASSQDHRDRDEQYF. The CDR3 DNA reads TGCGCCAGCAGCCAAGACCACCGGGACAGGGACGAGCAGTACTTC.

This chain uses TRBV18 with TRBJ2-6; the D is unclear. The CDR3 is 16 residues long. V gave up 6 bases and J gave up 1 base, with 13 bases separating them. Per the germline V gene, CDR1 is KGHSH and CDR2 is LQKENI. CDR3 nucleotide sequence: TGTGCCAGCTCTGAGTCTGTCGGTTCTGGGGCCAACGTCCTGACTTTC. Protein sequence: CASSESVGSGANVLTF.

This rearrangement joins TRBV25-1 to TRBJ2-7; possible D gene TRBD1, 5 bases. This CDR3 has 14 residues. Germline loops: CDR1 MGHDK, CDR2 SYGVNS. Trimming took off 3 bases at V and 3 bases at J, with 12 bases between the two ends. Written as DNA, the CDR3 is TGTGCCAGCAGTGATTCAGGGCCCGGCTACGAGCAGTACTTC. This encodes CASSDSGPGYEQYF.

This clone was counted between two and nine times. J is TRBJ2-7 and V is TRBV27, with 8 bases lining up with TRBD2. CDR1 is MNHEY and CDR2 is SMNVEV in the germline V gene (reference sequence). V lost 5 bases and J lost 3; bases outside the gene matches: 6. This CDR3 is built from 14 residues. CDR3 bases: TGTGCCAGCAGTGGGAGACTAGCGCACTACGAGCAGTACTTC. Its protein product is CASSGRLAHYEQYF.

The chain recombines TRBV28 with TRBJ2-7; D call uncertain. The CDR3 loop spans 15 amino acids. Germline loops: CDR1 MDHEN, CDR2 SYDVKM. Deletions cut 5 bases from V and 0 bases from J, with 14 bases between. The CDR3 reads CASSPPILSSYEQYF. CDR3 sequence (DNA): TGTGCCAGCAGTCCCCCAATCCTGAGCTCCTACGAGCAGTACTTC.